These 20 T cell receptor beta chains were all obtained from the same sample, sequenced in a study of cytomegalovirus exposure and HLA in healthy donors. Researchers ran the PCR with 60 Vbeta and 13 Jbeta primers. Only in-frame clones appear in the TCRdb table, and some are missing; sequencing was by immunoSEQ multiplex PCR. The sample carries 75,000 to 95,000 clones, roughly 83% recorded once. The sample was PBMCs. The receptor set was obtained from a man aged 18-30 years in good health and CMV-seronegative.

This clone was seen a handful of times. The chain combines TRBV6-1 with TRBJ1-5; 9 bases align to TRBD1. Germline V gives CDR1 MNHNS, CDR2 SASEGT. The trim removed 4 bases at V and 6 bases at J, leaving 7 bases unmatched. The CDR3 is 15 residues long. CDR3 amino acids: CASSGDRAGSQPQHF. The DNA for the CDR3 is TGTGCCAGCAGTGGGGACAGGGCTGGGAGTCAGCCCCAGCATTTT.

This clone was counted a single time. The chain employs TRBV5-1 and TRBJ1-2, with 8 nucleotides matching TRBD1. CDR1 is SGHRS, CDR2 YFSETQ, per germline. This CDR3 comprises 13 residues. V shed 4 bases and J 6 bases; nucleotides not matched to a gene: 5. The CDR3, as DNA: TGCGCCAGCAGCCTTGGGGGACAGGATGGCTACACCTTC. Protein: CASSLGGQDGYTF.

The V gene is TRBV27, the J gene TRBJ2-7; no reliable D call. Germline V gene lookup returns CDR1 MNHEY and CDR2 SMNVEV (reference sequence). This CDR3 spans 13 amino acids. Trimming took off 2 bases at V and 4 bases at J, with 9 bases between the two ends. This CDR3 reads CASSLSPDYEQYF. In nucleotides, the CDR3 is TGTGCCAGCAGTTTAAGCCCTGATTACGAGCAGTACTTC.

The J gene is TRBJ1-2, the V gene TRBV28, with 10 bases that match TRBD1. The CDR3 is 17 residues long. J was trimmed by 6 bases and V by 3 bases; bases with no gene match: 13. Per the germline V gene, CDR1 is MDHEN and CDR2 is SYDVKM. The CDR3 protein is CASSFGDRGQGYHGYTF. Here the CDR3 DNA reads TGTGCCAGCAGTTTCGGAGATAGGGGACAGGGGTACCATGGCTACACCTTC.

V gene TRBV6-1 combines with J gene TRBJ1-5; 7 bases agree with TRBD1. The CDR3 loop spans 14 amino acids. Germline values: CDR1 MNHNS, CDR2 SASEGT. V lost 10 bases and J lost 1; bases outside the gene matches: 7. CDR3 coding DNA: TGTGCCATCCGACAGGGAACGAGCAATCAGCCCCAGCATTTT. This translates into CAIRQGTSNQPQHF.

The gene calls are TRBV12-5 and TRBJ2-1; TRBD2 aligns across 11 bases. The CDR3 runs 16 residues. Germline loops: CDR1 LGHNT, CDR2 FRNRAP. V was clipped by 5 bases and J by 10 bases; unmatched bases: 13. DNA of the CDR3: TGTGCTAGTGGTCCGCTCGGTAGCGGGAGGGCCCAGGAGCAGTTCTTC. This sequence encodes CASGPLGSGRAQEQFF.

The rearrangement links TRBV11-2 to TRBJ1-1, with 7 nucleotides matching TRBD1. Germline V gene lookup returns CDR1 SGHAT and CDR2 FQNNGV. V shed 5 bases, J shed 1 base, and the junction held 13 bases outside the gene matches. The CDR3 sequence is 17 residues long. CDR3 bases: TGTGCCAGCAGCCGCCGACAGGGAGGTGTGGGGAACACTGAAGCTTTCTTT. Protein sequence: CASSRRQGGVGNTEAFF. The entire variable domain, with the rest obtained from reference TRBV11-2 and TRBJ1-1, is as follows: EAGVAQSPRYKIIEKRQSVAFWCNPISGHATLYWYQQILGQGPKLLIQFQNNGVVDDSQLPKDRFSAERLKGVDSTLKIQPAKLEDSAVYLCASSRRQGGVGNTEAFFGQGTRLTVV.

This chain connects TRBV28 to TRBJ1-2; TRBD1 might be the D (6 bases). There are 15 residues in the CDR3. CDR1 and CDR2 from the germline V gene are MDHEN and SYDVKM. V dropped 4 bases and J dropped 0 bases, with 12 bases sitting between them. DNA of the CDR3: TGTGCCAGCAGTTACTCAGGGGCCGCTAACTATGGCTACACCTTC. It codes for CASSYSGAANYGYTF.

The V gene is TRBV29-1, the J gene TRBJ2-1; maybe TRBD2 (5 bases). The V gene's germline CDR1 is SQVTM and CDR2 ANQGSEA. The CDR3 contains 15 residues. Trimming stripped 0 bases from V and 0 bases from J, with 9 bases between. For the CDR3, the DNA is TGCAGCGTTGAAGATGGTGCGGGCTCCTACAATGAGCAGTTCTTC. Protein: CSVEDGAGSYNEQFF.

This chain links TRBV6-5 with TRBJ2-1; 9 bases are a match to TRBD2. The CDR3 length is 15 residues. CDR1 MNHEY and CDR2 SVGAGI come from the germline V gene. With 5 bases clipped from V and 2 bases from J, the junction kept 4 bases outside the gene matches. The CDR3 DNA follows: TGTGCCAGCAGTCAAACTAGCGGGCCCTACAATGAGCAGTTCTTC. This translates into CASSQTSGPYNEQFF.

V is TRBV18 and J is TRBJ2-7; 7 positions agree with TRBD1. This CDR3 has 14 amino acids. Germline assignment: CDR1 KGHSH and CDR2 LQKENI. V was clipped by 3 bases and J by 2 bases; unmatched bases: 4. DNA of the CDR3: TGTGCCAGCTCACCGACCGGGACAGCCTACGAGCAGTACTTC. Translating gives CASSPTGTAYEQYF.

The rearrangement links TRBV9 to TRBJ2-2; 9 bases are shared with TRBD2. J lost 2 bases, V lost 4 bases, and 6 bases had no gene match. The CDR3 is 16 amino acids. Germline-derived CDR1 and CDR2 are SGDLS and YYNGEE. The DNA of the CDR3 is TGTGCCAGCAGCTCTCTAGCGGGATCAAACACCGGGGAGCTGTTTTTT. This sequence encodes CASSSLAGSNTGELFF.

This chain connects TRBV10-1 to TRBJ2-1, with D possibly TRBD1 on 9 matching bases. Per the germline V gene, CDR1 is WNHNN and CDR2 is SYGVQD (reference sequence). V dropped 8 bases and J dropped 9 bases, with 17 bases sitting between them. This CDR3 is 13 amino acids long. Written as DNA, the CDR3 is TGCGCCAGCGCGGGGGGACAGGGAGGTGAGCAGTTCTTC. Amino acids: CASAGGQGGEQFF.

Only a few counts were recorded for this clone. The rearrangement uses TRBV7-6 and TRBJ2-2; unclear D gene. The V gene lost 1 base and the J gene lost 7 bases, with 4 bases spanning the gap. The germline V gene encodes CDR1 SGHVS and CDR2 FNYEAQ. This CDR3 has 12 residues. CDR3 nucleotides: TGTGCCAGCAGCTTAGTTCGCGGGGAGCTGTTTTTT. Translation: CASSLVRGELFF.

The V call is TRBV29-1, the J call TRBJ2-5; a possible D gene is TRBD1 (5 bases). The CDR3 loop spans 14 amino acids. CDR1 SQVTM and CDR2 ANQGSEA come from the germline V gene. V was pared by 6 bases and J by 5 bases, with 19 bases between. The CDR3 is CSVGDRKGQETQYF. CDR3 DNA: TGCAGCGTCGGCGACAGAAAGGGTCAGGAGACCCAGTACTTC.

This clone has only one observation. An end of the junction does not agree with germline; a read error may underlie this. V and J are TRBV7-7 and TRBJ2-7; D perhaps matches TRBD1 (5 bases). The CDR3 extends over 13 amino acids. The germline CDR1 and CDR2 sequences are SSHAT and FNYEAQ (reference sequence). The CDR3 is CASSPTGHYEQYF. The CDR3, as DNA: TGTGCTAGCAGCCCGACTGGACATTACGAGCAGTACTTC.

V gene TRBV6-1 combines with J gene TRBJ2-3; D is possibly TRBD1 (5 bases). CDR3 length: 16 amino acids. The germline CDR1 and CDR2 sequences are MNHNS and SASEGT. Deletions cut 4 bases from V and 4 bases from J, with 18 bases between. CDR3 nucleotides: TGTGCCAGCAGTGTATACAGGCGTGATCCCTCAGATACGCAGTATTTT. Translation gives CASSVYRRDPSDTQYF.

This clone was recorded once. The chain joins TRBV5-1 to TRBJ1-1, with TRBD1 matching over 8 bases. The V and J ends lost 5 bases and 6 bases, in that order; junction bases with no gene match: 6. Germline CDR1 SGHRS, CDR2 YFSETQ. The CDR3 is 13 residues long. In DNA, the CDR3 is TGCGCCAGCAGTACAGGGGGGCCACCTGAAGCTTTCTTT. Encoded protein: CASSTGGPPEAFF.

The V call is TRBV15, the J call TRBJ1-2; TRBD1 agrees at 12 bases. J was trimmed by 2 bases and V by 2 bases; bases with no gene match: 6. The germline V gene encodes CDR1 LNHNV and CDR2 YYDKDF (reference sequence). The CDR3 has 17 amino acids. This CDR3 is CATSRLGQGATNYGYTF. Written as DNA, the CDR3 is TGTGCCACCAGCAGATTGGGACAGGGGGCGACCAACTATGGCTACACCTTC.

The chain couples TRBV19 to TRBJ2-5; D possibly corresponds to TRBD1 (7 bases). The ends were cut back, 5 bases at V and 1 base at J, with 17 bases in the middle. From germline, CDR1 is LNHDA and CDR2 SQIVND (reference sequence). CDR3 length: 16 amino acids. The chain's CDR3 is CASSRRQGGTQETQYF. DNA of the CDR3: TGTGCCAGTAGTCGACGACAGGGAGGTACCCAAGAGACCCAGTACTTC.